The T cell receptor (beta chain) described here comes from a study of cytomegalovirus exposure and HLA in healthy donors. Vbeta (60) and Jbeta (13) primers were used in the PCR. TCRdb's table, derived via immunoSEQ multiplex PCR, lists solely in-frame clones and lacks some. The table shows tens of thousands of clones, with 87% occurring only once. The CDR3 spans 16 residues. The V end lost 4 bases, the J end lost 5 bases, and 21 bases lay between the germline ends. The sequencing input was PBMCs. J is TRBJ2-5 and V is TRBV5-7, with D possibly TRBD2 on 6 matching bases. TRBV5-7 is classed as an ORF, of uncertain function. The receptor comes from a woman aged 40 to 50 in good health and CMV-seropositive. The CDR3: CASSRPGLDSFETQYF. The CDR3 bases are TGTGCCAGCAGCCGGCCGGGACTGGACTCTTTTGAGACCCAGTACTTC.